The present T cell receptor beta chain was sequenced within a study of CXCR3-negative and CXCR3-positive naive CD8 T cells. Study background: Across all libraries, TRB reads numbered approximately 140 million, with about 1.5 +/- 0.3 million in each library.

The CDR3 runs 14 residues. CDR1 SEHNR and CDR2 FQNEAQ come from the germline V gene (reference sequence). Triplicate sorts of 290,000 or so cells per CD8+ subset. Naive CD8+ T lymphocytes were specified as CD45RO-CCR7+CD27+CD95-. UMI-labeled TRB cDNA libraries were prepared by 5' RACE. Reprocessing the 5' RACE reads, TCRdb reports a single entry for every CDR3 protein and omits DNA. This sample's table has fewer than 95,000 distinct CDR3 sequences. The clonotype originates from a human donor in good health. Some clones in this sample may be carry-over from other donors' samples. The sample consisted of naive CXCR3- CD8+ T cells from blood. The subset denotes: CD45RO-CCR7+CD27+CD95- naive CD8+ T cells lacking CXCR3 (TNR3-). This chain joins TRBV7-9 and TRBJ2-7; TCRdb gives TRBD1 as the D gene, but with no DNA this cannot be confirmed. CDR3 loop: CASSSGQAVYEQYF.